This entry is about one TCR beta chain. This sample stems from a study of control samples from healthy donors and cancer patients. Data came from immunoSEQ multiplex PCR; TCRdb stores just in-frame clones and leaves some out. This table holds about 120,000 clones, approximately 90% found once. V lost 6 bases to trimming and J lost 1 base, with 10 bases between them. Germline values: CDR1 LGHNA, CDR2 YNFKEQ. The CDR3 has 13 residues. The V call is TRBV4-2, the J call TRBJ2-7, with D tentatively TRBD2 (7 bases). The clonotype comes from a man aged 35-49 years in good health. Input material: blood. The CDR3 nucleotides read TGTGCCAGCAGGGGGGGGGCATCCTACGAGCAGTACTTC. Translated: CASRGGASYEQYF.